The text below deals with one T cell receptor beta chain. Its matching antigen is unknown. Assay execution proceeded at the deep level. Sequencing used immunoSEQ multiplex PCR; TCRdb keeps in-frame clones, though not all of them. Of 2 million to 2.5 million clones in the sample, roughly 90% were seen once. The CDR3 is made up of 15 amino acids. V gave up 2 bases and J gave up 8 bases, with 15 bases separating them. Germline CDR1 is LGHNA and CDR2 is YNFKEQ. These data are taken from a study of shared clonotypes between healthy human individuals. CD4+ cell separation produced CD45RA+ naive and CD45RA-negative memory subsets. Findings and caveats of the study: Memory subsets generally showed smaller estimated richness than naive subsets did. With a handful of donors compared, 4% to 5% of naive CD4 clonotypes were shared.

The receptor comes from a man younger than 30 in good health. Some clones in this sample may be carry-over from other donors' samples. The chain couples TRBV4-2 to TRBJ1-4; the D gene is possibly TRBD1 (6 bases). Input material: naive CD4+ T cells from PBMCs. As to subset: CD45RA+ positively selected. This CDR3 is CASSQLGGVGEKLFF. DNA for the CDR3: TGTGCCAGCAGCCAACTCGGGGGCGTTGGGGAAAAACTGTTTTTT.